This T cell receptor (beta chain) derives from a study of T cell repertoires in cytomegalovirus infection. Overall study findings and caveats: It was HLA-C-restricted CMV-specific TCR beta clonotypes that dominated the response ex vivo.

In TCRdb, the reads were re-called with MiXCR into one record per CDR3 protein. This table has approximately 700,000 distinct CDR3 sequences, approximately 40% appearing once. This CDR3 region has 13 residues. The V gene's germline CDR1 is SGHTA and CDR2 FQGNSA. With 8 bases clipped from V and 5 bases from J, the junction kept 2 bases outside the gene matches. This clonotype was detected many times. Its target is not known. This rearrangement joins TRBV7-2 to TRBJ2-4; TRBD2 agrees at 11 bases. The receptor comes from a human donor in good health (CMV status not recorded). Some clones in this sample may be carry-over from other donors' samples. Material for sequencing was PBMCs. CDR3 DNA sequence: TGTGCCAGCCGGGGACTAGCGGAAAACATTCAGTACTTC. This codes for CASRGLAENIQYF.